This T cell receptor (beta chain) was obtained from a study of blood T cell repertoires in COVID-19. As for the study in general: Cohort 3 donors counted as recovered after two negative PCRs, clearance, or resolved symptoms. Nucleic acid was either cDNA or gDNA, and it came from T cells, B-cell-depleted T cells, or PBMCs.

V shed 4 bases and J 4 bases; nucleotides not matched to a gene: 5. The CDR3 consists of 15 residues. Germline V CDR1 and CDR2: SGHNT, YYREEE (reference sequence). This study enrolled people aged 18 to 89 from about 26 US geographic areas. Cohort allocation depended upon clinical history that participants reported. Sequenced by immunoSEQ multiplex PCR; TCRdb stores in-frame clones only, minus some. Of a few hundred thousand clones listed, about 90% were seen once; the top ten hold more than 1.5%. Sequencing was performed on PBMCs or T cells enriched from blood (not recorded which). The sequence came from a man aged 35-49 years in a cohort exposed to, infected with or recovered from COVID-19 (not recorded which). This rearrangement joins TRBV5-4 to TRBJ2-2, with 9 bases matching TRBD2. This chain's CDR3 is CASSPSGRRTGELFF. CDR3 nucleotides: TGTGCCAGCAGCCCCAGCGGGAGGCGCACCGGGGAGCTGTTTTTT.